This passage covers 22 T cell receptor beta chains from one sample sequenced in a study of Graves' ophthalmopathy and Graves' hyperthyroidism. Amplification of the TCR beta CDR3 regions used RNA transcripts (as template). RT-PCR in the first round used HTBI primers; a second-round multiplex PCR followed. TCRdb reprocessed the multiplex PCR reads via MiXCR and lists one record per CDR3 protein. The table lists roughly 400,000 distinct CDR3 sequences, roughly a sixth of them singletons, with 2% to 2.5% in the top ten. The sample was peripheral blood. These receptors all come from an adult woman with stable Graves' hyperthyroidism.

This clonotype appeared many times. The rearrangement links TRBV9 to TRBJ2-7, with TRBD1 matching 7 bases. V trimming: 4 bases; J trimming: 3 bases; junction bases outside the gene matches: 7. Germline assignment: CDR1 SGDLS and CDR2 YYNGEE. The CDR3 is made up of 14 amino acids. CDR3 region: CASSPWDSHYEQYF. The CDR3 nucleotides read TGTGCCAGCAGCCCCTGGGACAGCCACTACGAGCAGTACTTC. The variable domain in full, completed from reference TRBV9 and TRBJ2-7, reads DSGVTQTPKHLITATGQRVTLRCSPRSGDLSVYWYQQSLDQGLQFLIQYYNGEERAKGNILERFSAQQFPDLHSELNLSSLELGDSALYFCASSPWDSHYEQYFGPGTRLTVT.

This clonotype was seen many times. The chain links TRBV5-1 to TRBJ1-1, with D perhaps matching TRBD1 (5 bases). Looked up from germline, CDR1 is SGHRS and CDR2 is YFSETQ. The CDR3 contains 14 residues. The V end lost 5 bases, the J end lost 2 bases, and 13 bases lay between the germline ends. CDR3 protein: CASSHGTANTEAFF. The CDR3 DNA sequence: TGCGCCAGCAGTCATGGGACGGCAAACACTGAAGCTTTCTTT.

This clonotype has a count of ten or more. The genes are TRBV24-1 and TRBJ2-3; D possibly corresponds to TRBD2 (5 bases). Trimming left V 9 bases short and J 0 bases short, with 9 bases between. CDR3 size: 13 residues. Germline-derived CDR1 and CDR2 are KGHDR and SFDVKD. The CDR3 sequence is CATEGPSTDTQYF. The DNA of the CDR3 is TGTGCCACCGAGGGTCCTAGCACAGATACGCAGTATTTT.

V and J are TRBV12-3 or TRBV12-4 and TRBJ2-4, with TRBD1 matching over 7 bases. The CDR3 covers 14 residues. V was pared by 6 bases and J by 2 bases, with 4 bases of the junction left unmatched. For the CDR3, the DNA is TGTGCCAGCAGCCCGACAGGGACCAAAAACATTCAGTACTTC. It specifies CASSPTGTKNIQYF.

In its sample, this clonotype was seen once. The V gene is TRBV4-3, the J gene TRBJ1-5; TRBD1 matches at 9 bases. The V segment lost 4 bases and the J segment 4 bases; nucleotides outside the gene matches: 5. CDR3 length equals 15 residues. The germline V gene has CDR1 LGHNA and CDR2 YSLEER. The CDR3 region is CASSLGTGPNQPQHF. The CDR3 coding sequence is TGCGCCAGCAGCCTAGGGACAGGGCCAAATCAGCCCCAGCATTTT.

The gene calls are TRBV6-2 or TRBV6-3 and TRBJ2-7; the match to TRBD2 covers 13 bases. The CDR3 is 15 residues long. In germline, CDR1 is MNHEY, CDR2 SVGEGT. V shed 6 bases, J shed 7 bases, and the junction held 9 bases outside the gene matches. As DNA, the CDR3 is TGTGCCAGCAGGCCAAAGACTAGCGGGAGGTTGGAGCAGTACTTC. As protein: CASRPKTSGRLEQYF.

This clonotype was observed many times. This chain uses TRBV4-2 with TRBJ2-5; D is ambiguous. CDR3 length: 13 amino acids. Trimming removed 3 bases from V and 2 bases from J, with 7 bases in between. From germline, CDR1 is LGHNA and CDR2 YNFKEQ. CDR3 sequence: CASSHFGQETQYF. CDR3 bases: TGTGCCAGCAGCCACTTCGGGCAAGAGACCCAGTACTTC.

This clonotype was found many times. CDR3 sequence (DNA): TGTGCCAGCAGCCCTCGGGCAGGGGGCTGGCCCCAAGAGACCCAGTACTTC. It translates to CASSPRAGGWPQETQYF. The chain uses TRBV11-2 and TRBJ2-5; 8 bases match TRBD1. Germline CDR1 SGHAT, CDR2 FQNNGV. There are 17 residues in the CDR3. V trimming: 5 bases; J trimming: 1 base; junction bases outside the gene matches: 12.

At least ten counts were recorded for this clonotype. The CDR3 loop reads CASSSQGVGAYEQYF. As DNA, the CDR3 is TGTGCCAGCAGTTCACAGGGAGTGGGCGCCTACGAGCAGTACTTC. The chain carries TRBV6-2 or TRBV6-3 and TRBJ2-7; D might be TRBD1 (6 bases). Per the germline V gene, CDR1 is MNHEY and CDR2 is SVGEGT. V was trimmed by 4 bases and J by 2 bases, leaving 15 bases between them. The CDR3 is 15 amino acids.

Ten or more counts support this clonotype. V gene TRBV9 combines with J gene TRBJ2-7; D is possibly TRBD2 (6 bases). Per germline, CDR1 SGDLS and CDR2 YYNGEE. This CDR3 contains 15 residues. Trimming shortened V by 1 base and J by 4 bases, and 15 bases separated the two germline ends. CDR3 nucleotide sequence: TGTGCCAGCAGCGTAAGTCCGGGGGACTTATACGAGCAGTACTTC. It is translated as CASSVSPGDLYEQYF.

This clonotype was recorded many times. This chain uses TRBV6-1 with TRBJ1-4; 7 bases align to TRBD1. Germline CDR1 reads MNHNS; CDR2 reads SASEGT. With 6 bases clipped from V and 5 bases from J, the junction kept 9 bases outside the gene matches. The CDR3 totals 15 residues. The DNA for the CDR3 is TGTGCCAGCAGGGCCCGGGACAGCGTGAATGAAAAACTGTTTTTT. Translating gives CASRARDSVNEKLFF.

V gene TRBV4-2 combines with J gene TRBJ2-2, with a weak D call TRBD2 (6 bases). Germline V gene data show CDR1 as LGHNA and CDR2 as YNFKEQ. The CDR3 runs to 14 residues. The V gene lost 0 bases and the J gene lost 6 bases, with 8 bases spanning the gap. The CDR3 region has the DNA TGTGCCAGCAGCCAAGAGCGGGACGCCGGGGAGCTGTTTTTT. It specifies CASSQERDAGELFF.

This chain joins TRBV6-5 and TRBJ1-1; unclear D gene. The V and J ends lost 2 bases and 1 base respectively, with 17 bases between them. The length of the CDR3 is 17 residues. Germline CDR1 reads MNHEY; CDR2 reads SVGAGI. CDR3 residues: CASSYPPGVTENTEAFF. CDR3 sequence (DNA): TGTGCCAGCAGTTACCCCCCTGGTGTGACCGAGAACACTGAAGCTTTCTTT.

This clonotype was seen many times. The chain combines TRBV5-1 with TRBJ2-5; D gene uncertain. The germline V gene encodes CDR1 SGHRS and CDR2 YFSETQ. The CDR3 is 13 amino acids. Trimming removed 5 bases at V and 1 base at J, with 9 bases between. As DNA, the CDR3 is TGCGCCAGCAGTTGGGGTTCCCAAGAGACCCAGTACTTC. The encoded protein is CASSWGSQETQYF.

Notes on this clonotype: Germline is not matched at one junction end, which may reflect a read error. This chain joins TRBV2 and TRBJ2-2, with unresolved D. Germline lookup yields CDR1 SNHLY and CDR2 FYNNEI. The CDR3 spans 13 residues. The CDR3 bases are TGTGCCAGCGGTGAGAAGAGGACCGGGGAGCTGTTTTTT. This codes for CASGEKRTGELFF.

In this sample, this clonotype turned up many times. The rearrangement links TRBV5-4 to TRBJ2-5; weak D call: TRBD2 (5 bases). The germline V gene has CDR1 SGHNT and CDR2 YYREEE (reference sequence). V was shortened by 2 bases and J by 5 bases, with 16 bases between the two germline ends. The length of the CDR3 is 15 residues. For the CDR3, the DNA is TGTGCCAGCAGCTTCCGGGCAAGACGAGGGGAGACCCAGTACTTC. Protein product: CASSFRARRGETQYF.

The table lists this clonotype with many counts. The chain is built from TRBV18 and TRBJ1-5; possible D gene TRBD1, 5 bases. Germline V gene lookup returns CDR1 KGHSH and CDR2 LQKENI. The CDR3 extends over 14 amino acids. V lost 6 bases to trimming and J lost 5 bases, with 14 bases between them. For the CDR3, the DNA is TGTGCCAGCTCCGAGGGGCAGCAAGATCAGCCCCAGCATTTT. Its translation is CASSEGQQDQPQHF.

In regard to this clonotype: A read error may explain this, as a much larger clone is one base away. The chain couples TRBV29-1 to TRBJ1-1; D call uncertain. CDR1 is SQVTM, CDR2 ANQGSEA, per germline. The CDR3 runs to 11 residues. V shed 3 bases and J shed 2 bases, with 4 bases lying between them. CDR3 residues: CSVDDNTEAFF. The CDR3 DNA is TGCAGCGTTGATGATAACACTGAAGCTTTCTTT.

The table lists this clonotype with many counts. The rearrangement joins TRBV12-5 to TRBJ1-3, with TRBD1 matching 7 bases. Germline lookup yields CDR1 LGHNT and CDR2 FRNRAP. The CDR3 is 20 amino acids. V gave up 4 bases and J gave up 0 bases; unmatched junction bases: 18. The CDR3 DNA follows: TGTGCTAGTGGTTCTACTGCGACATGGGGACAGATCCTCTCTGGAAACACCATATATTTT. Translating it yields CASGSTATWGQILSGNTIYF.

This clonotype was counted only a few times. Compared with germline, one end of the junction differs, possibly owing to a read error. The chain has TRBV12-3 or TRBV12-4 and TRBJ2-5, with 7 bases that match TRBD2. The CDR3 extends over 12 amino acids. CDR3 nucleotides: TGTGCCAGCAGTTTGGCGGGAGAGATCCAGTACTTC. Residues: CASSLAGEIQYF.

The V gene is TRBV4-2, the J gene TRBJ2-4; D call uncertain. The CDR3 length is 14 residues. CDR1 is LGHNA, CDR2 YNFKEQ, per germline. Trimming shortened V by 1 base and J by 3 bases, and 7 bases separated the two germline ends. The CDR3 DNA sequence: TGTGCCAGCAGCCAAGTAATGGACAAAAACATTCAGTACTTC. It codes for CASSQVMDKNIQYF.

This clonotype occurred many times. The rearrangement links TRBV7-8 to TRBJ1-1; D is ambiguous. Trimming cost V 1 base and J 7 bases, with 7 bases left between them. Germline-derived CDR1 and CDR2 are SGHVS and FQNEAQ. The CDR3 length is 12 residues. CDR3 amino acids: CASSLGQIEAFF. In nucleotides, the CDR3 is TGTGCCAGCAGCTTAGGCCAGATTGAAGCTTTCTTT.